Detailed here is one T cell receptor beta chain. Its antigen remains unknown. These data come from a study of cytomegalovirus exposure and HLA in healthy donors. The CDR3 contains 13 residues. Germline V gene lookup returns CDR1 SQVTM and CDR2 ANQGSEA. With V trimmed by 5 bases and J by 4 bases, 6 bases remained unmatched. In the PCR, 60 Vbeta and 13 Jbeta primers were used. The table came from immunoSEQ multiplex PCR; TCRdb's copy has only in-frame clones and leaves some out. The sample lists 150,000 to 200,000 clones; about 80% were seen once. Study results and limitations: Common viral pathogens seemed, in a later analysis, to connect with several of the most significant clusters. For most TCR beta V segments, an earlier analysis put the productive rate at about 87% or about 30% of the time. Among donors in an Asian-associated ancestry cluster, a later analysis reportedly found fewer N-insertions than the roughly 700-donor mean.

The sequencing sample was made of PBMCs. This receptor was taken from a woman in her 30s in good health and CMV-seropositive. The V call is TRBV29-1, the J call TRBJ1-2; TRBD1 aligns across 8 bases. CDR3 sequence: CSVRWDRIYGYTF. Written as DNA, the CDR3 is TGCAGCGTTCGTTGGGACAGGATCTATGGCTACACCTTC.